This TCR beta chain was found in a study of CD8 T cells in ankylosing spondylitis. On this clonotype itself: Antigen: not known.

The CDR3 is 16 amino acids. Trimming took off 3 bases at V and 10 bases at J, with 25 bases between the two ends. Germline values: CDR1 DFQATT, CDR2 SNEGSKA (reference sequence). The study's findings and limits: For ankylosing spondylitis blood, a TCR beta motif of 8 or 9 highly homologous variants appeared characteristic.

Scientists made TCR beta libraries using quantitative 5'-RACE with molecular barcodes. TCRdb called the 5' RACE reads again in MiXCR, with one record for every CDR3 protein. The sample carries fewer than 25,000 distinct CDR3 sequences, 13% recorded once. This rearrangement joins TRBV20-1 to TRBJ2-1, with D perhaps matching TRBD1 or TRBD2 (7 bases each). Material: blood. The clonotype was recovered from a male donor with ankylosing spondylitis or in good health (not recorded which). CDR3 amino acids: CSARGFSGRPRGEQFF. CDR3 DNA: TGCAGTGCTAGGGGGTTTTCCGGGAGGCCCAGGGGGGAGCAGTTCTTC.